What follows are 32 T cell receptor beta chains derived from one specimen sequenced in a study of beta chain features in type 1 diabetes. Expressed TCRB transcripts were sequenced because the entire RNA isolate underwent reverse transcription. Profiling relied on immunoSEQ multiplex PCR, and the TCRdb table lists in-frame clones only, not all of them. The sample holds about 160,000 clones; roughly 8.1% are singletons and the top ten take nearly 0.65%. The sequencing input was central memory CD4+ T cells from blood. These receptors were obtained from a man aged 18 to 29 in good health.

This chain uses TRBV5-4 with TRBJ2-3; possibly TRBD1 for D (6 bases). There are 15 residues in the CDR3. Trimming shortened V by 0 bases and J by 6 bases, and 14 bases separated the two germline ends. The germline V gene has CDR1 SGHNT and CDR2 YYREEE (reference sequence). The CDR3 nucleotides are TGTGCCAGCAGCTTGGTTCGGGACACCCTCGATACGCAGTATTTT. It encodes CASSLVRDTLDTQYF.

This clone was picked up a small number of times. The chain uses TRBV7-2 and TRBJ2-2; TRBD2 might be the D (5 bases). The CDR3 contains 16 residues. With 5 bases removed from V and 6 bases from J, the gap between germline ends came to 19 bases. Germline CDR1 and CDR2: SGHTA and FQGNSA. CDR3 protein: CASSLRTGPRSGELFF. DNA of the CDR3: TGTGCCAGCAGCCTACGGACTGGGCCAAGGTCCGGGGAGCTGTTTTTT.

CDR3 sequence: CASSPEEGGRRGTQYF. The CDR3 DNA reads as TGTGCCAGCAGCCCCGAGGAGGGGGGGCGCAGGGGGACCCAGTACTTC. The chain carries TRBV5-6 and TRBJ2-5; TRBD2 might be the D (7 bases). Trimming pared 4 bases from V and 7 bases from J, leaving 23 bases between. Germline V CDR1 and CDR2: SGHDT, YYEEEE. The CDR3 has 16 residues.

This clone was recorded at least ten times. The chain combines TRBV7-2 with TRBJ1-1; 8 bases align to TRBD1. CDR1 is SGHTA and CDR2 is FQGNSA in the germline V gene. This CDR3 contains 14 residues. After removal of 5 bases from V and 4 bases from J, the junction contained 6 bases not matched to a gene. The DNA of the CDR3 is TGTGCCAGCAGCCCACAGGGGGGGGGCACTGAAGCTTTCTTT. It translates to CASSPQGGGTEAFF.

This chain uses TRBV30 with TRBJ1-6; tentatively, D is TRBD1 (6 bases). V was trimmed by 4 bases and J by 3 bases, leaving 7 bases between them. The CDR3 has 13 residues. CDR1 GTSNPN and CDR2 SVGIG come from the germline V gene (reference sequence). CDR3 nucleotides: TGTGCCTGGAAGGACAGCTATAATTCACCCCTCCACTTT. Its protein product is CAWKDSYNSPLHF.

The chain carries TRBV19 and TRBJ2-1, with D possibly matching TRBD2 (6 bases). The germline gives CDR1 LNHDA, CDR2 SQIVND (reference sequence). CDR3 length equals 14 residues. Deletions cut 6 bases from V and 5 bases from J, with 14 bases between. CDR3 bases: TGTGCCAGTAGGAGTTGGGGGGAACACAATGAGCAGTTCTTC. Protein sequence: CASRSWGEHNEQFF. Full variable domain (outside the CDR3, taken from reference TRBV19 and TRBJ2-1): DGGITQSPKYLFRKEGQNVTLSCEQNLNHDAMYWYRQDPGQGLRLIYYSQIVNDFQKGDIAEGYSVSREKKESFPLTVTSAQKNPTAFYLCASRSWGEHNEQFFGPGTRLTVL.

CDR3 DNA: TGTGCCAGCAGCCGAGCCGGGGGGCCGAGGGTAGCGGGAGTTTACGAGCAGTACTTC. This sequence encodes CASSRAGGPRVAGVYEQYF. The genes are TRBV27 and TRBJ2-7, with TRBD2 identical over 9 bases. Germline CDR1 MNHEY, CDR2 SMNVEV (reference sequence). The V gene end was trimmed by 6 bases and the J gene end by 4 bases; junction bases not matched to a gene: 22. The CDR3 is 19 residues long.

This clone has only a few counts. V and J are TRBV6-6 and TRBJ1-1; D is undetermined. The CDR3 runs 12 residues. The germline gives CDR1 MNHNY, CDR2 SVGAGI (reference sequence). Trimming removed 5 bases from V and 3 bases from J, with 7 bases in between. The CDR3 DNA reads as TGTGCCAGCAGTCCCTCGGACACTGAAGCTTTCTTT. It is translated as CASSPSDTEAFF.

This clone has a count of ten or more. The chain carries TRBV29-1 and TRBJ2-7; TRBD1 matches at 7 bases. Germline lookup yields CDR1 SQVTM and CDR2 ANQGSEA. The CDR3 is 13 amino acids. V shed 5 bases, J shed 4 bases, and the junction held 8 bases outside the gene matches. In nucleotides, the CDR3 is TGCAGCGTTCAGTTACAGGGGTTGTACGAGCAGTACTTC. It yields the protein CSVQLQGLYEQYF.

The V and J genes are TRBV6-5 and TRBJ2-7, with D tentatively TRBD2 (5 bases). The germline V gene has CDR1 MNHEY and CDR2 SVGAGI. Trimming cost V 6 bases and J 7 bases, with 19 bases left between them. The CDR3 has 14 amino acids. CDR3 sequence reads: CASRMDPPEGEQYF. The CDR3, as DNA: TGTGCCAGCAGAATGGACCCGCCTGAGGGTGAGCAGTACTTC.

The chain is built from TRBV7-2 and TRBJ1-1, with D tentatively TRBD1 (5 bases). V lost 6 bases to trimming and J lost 2 bases, with 13 bases between them. Germline V lookup: CDR1 SGHTA, CDR2 FQGNSA. This CDR3 region has 14 residues. In DNA form, the CDR3 reads TGTGCCAGCAGGCGGGGCAGGCTCAACACTGAAGCTTTCTTT. This encodes CASRRGRLNTEAFF.

This clone was observed at least ten times. The chain links TRBV7-2 to TRBJ1-4, with D possibly TRBD1 on 5 matching bases. Germline V gene sequence: CDR1 SGHTA, CDR2 FQGNSA. The CDR3 has 16 amino acids. V gave up 5 bases and J gave up 8 bases, with 21 bases separating them. CDR3 DNA sequence: TGTGCCAGCAGCCTCGCGGGGCAGGGAGGATGGGAAAAACTGTTTTTT. Its protein product is CASSLAGQGGWEKLFF.

The chain joins TRBV5-8 to TRBJ2-5, with a weak D call TRBD2 (6 bases). CDR1 and CDR2 (germline): SGHTS, YDEGEE. This CDR3 spans 17 amino acids. Trimming removed 3 bases at V and 2 bases at J, with 20 bases between. CDR3 protein: CASSWPLGRELQETQYF. The CDR3 bases are TGTGCCAGCAGCTGGCCCCTGGGGCGGGAACTTCAAGAGACCCAGTACTTC. Based on the CDR3 plus reference TRBV5-8 and TRBJ2-5, the full variable domain is EAGVTQSPTHLIKTRGQQATLRCSPISGHTSVYWYQQALGLGLQFLLWYDEGEERNRGNFPPRFSGRQFPNYSSELNVNALELEDSALYLCASSWPLGRELQETQYFGPGTRLLVL.

This clone has just a few counts. At one of its ends the junction is not consistent with the germline gene, which may arise from a read error. This rearrangement joins TRBV5-4 to TRBJ2-2; 11 nucleotides match TRBD2. Germline CDR1 reads SGHNT; CDR2 reads YYREEE (reference sequence). CDR3 size: 14 residues. The CDR3 DNA reads as TGCGCCAGCAGCCAACTAGCGGGAGTGGGAGAGCTGTTTTTT. Translated, it gives CASSQLAGVGELFF.

The V call is TRBV4-3, the J call TRBJ2-7, with 8 positions matching TRBD1. Per germline, CDR1 LGHNA and CDR2 YSLEER. J was trimmed by 2 bases and V by 5 bases; bases with no gene match: 11. CDR3 length equals 16 residues. CDR3: CASSATRDRRTYEQYF. The CDR3, as DNA: TGCGCCAGCAGCGCCACCCGGGACAGGCGAACCTACGAGCAGTACTTC.

This chain links TRBV10-3 with TRBJ1-1; 7 nucleotides agree with TRBD1. The length of the CDR3 is 14 residues. Germline V lookup: CDR1 ENHRY, CDR2 SYGVKD. Trimming at V came to 1 base and at J to 3 bases, leaving 2 bases not matched to a gene. CDR3 protein: CAISELGTDTEAFF. For the CDR3, the DNA is TGTGCCATCAGTGAGTTGGGGACAGACACTGAAGCTTTCTTT.

This clone has only a few counts. The chain employs TRBV30 and TRBJ1-5; a weak D match, TRBD1 (6 bases). Germline CDR1 and CDR2: GTSNPN and SVGIG (reference sequence). The CDR3 has 14 residues. Trimming took off 3 bases at V and 5 bases at J, with 14 bases between the two ends. CDR3 sequence (DNA): TGTGCCTGGAGCCCCCTACAGGGAGATCAGCCCCAGCATTTT. This sequence encodes CAWSPLQGDQPQHF.

The table lists this clone with many counts. The rearrangement links TRBV7-9 to TRBJ2-6, with D unclear. The CDR3 spans 17 residues. Germline CDR1 reads SEHNR; CDR2 reads FQNEAQ (reference sequence). V lost 2 bases and J lost 0, with 11 bases in between. The CDR3 reads CASSLPLVGSGANVLTF. CDR3 nucleotides: TGTGCCAGCAGCTTACCCCTAGTGGGCTCTGGGGCCAACGTCCTGACTTTC.

This clone was counted only a few times. The junction departs from germline at one end; a sequencing error may be responsible. The CDR3 nucleotides read TGTGCCAGCTCACCCGGGACTAGCAAAGATACGCAGTATTTT. Translation gives CASSPGTSKDTQYF. This rearrangement joins TRBV18 to TRBJ2-3; 9 bases fit TRBD2. The CDR3 extends over 14 amino acids. Germline CDR1 reads KGHSH; CDR2 reads LQKENI.

In DNA form, the CDR3 reads TGCAGCGTTTACACCACAGGGCCCTCTTTGGACGAGCAGTACTTC. This codes for CSVYTTGPSLDEQYF. The J gene is TRBJ2-7, the V gene TRBV29-1, with a tentative D call TRBD1 (6 bases). Germline values: CDR1 SQVTM, CDR2 ANQGSEA. The V and J ends lost 5 bases and 5 bases respectively, with 22 bases between them. The CDR3 is made up of 15 amino acids.

This clone was seen only a few times. The rearrangement uses TRBV11-2 and TRBJ1-2, with 7 bases identical to TRBD1. V shed 5 bases and J 4 bases; nucleotides not matched to a gene: 7. The CDR3 is 14 residues long. Germline loops: CDR1 SGHAT, CDR2 FQNNGV. The CDR3 region is CASSPETGIYGYTF. CDR3 in DNA: TGTGCCAGCAGCCCCGAGACAGGGATCTATGGCTACACCTTC.

This clone was detected a few times. This rearrangement joins TRBV5-4 to TRBJ2-2; maybe TRBD2 (5 bases). The germline CDR1 and CDR2 sequences are SGHNT and YYREEE (reference sequence). CDR3 length: 14 residues. Trimming left V 6 bases short and J 4 bases short, with 13 bases between. As DNA, the CDR3 is TGTGCCAGCACAGCGGCTCGGGGCACCGGGGAGCTGTTTTTT. It codes for CASTAARGTGELFF. Variable domain in full (rest from reference TRBV5-4 and TRBJ2-2): ETGVTQSPTHLIKTRGQQVTLRCSSQSGHNTVSWYQQALGQGPQFIFQYYREEENGRGNFPPRFSGLQFPNYSSELNVNALELDDSALYLCASTAARGTGELFFGEGSRLTVL.

This clone came up many times. This chain uses TRBV28 with TRBJ2-7; 8 nucleotides match TRBD1. V dropped 6 bases and J dropped 3; count of bases not matched to a gene: 10. This CDR3 has 15 residues. The germline V gene encodes CDR1 MDHEN and CDR2 SYDVKM. The CDR3 here is CASSSGDRGNYEQYF. The CDR3 region has the DNA TGTGCCAGCAGCTCGGGCGACAGGGGAAACTACGAGCAGTACTTC.

This clone has ten or more counts. This rearrangement joins TRBV19 to TRBJ1-2, with 8 bases lining up with TRBD1. The ends lost 7 bases at V and 8 bases at J; junction bases unmatched: 9. Germline CDR1 LNHDA, CDR2 SQIVND (reference sequence). The CDR3 is made up of 13 amino acids. The CDR3 spells CASIGRGPGGYTF. The CDR3 bases are TGTGCCAGTATCGGCAGGGGGCCGGGAGGCTACACCTTC.

This clone was counted a few times. The V gene is TRBV5-4, the J gene TRBJ1-2, with a weak D call TRBD1 (5 bases). Germline lookup yields CDR1 SGHNT and CDR2 YYREEE (reference sequence). CDR3 length: 14 amino acids. V shed 4 bases and J shed 5 bases, with 15 bases lying between them. In DNA, the CDR3 is TGTGCCAGCAGCCGCCGGGACTCATGGTATGGCTACACCTTC. Its translation: CASSRRDSWYGYTF.

The V and J genes are TRBV27 and TRBJ2-2; tentatively, D is TRBD1 (6 bases). Germline V gene sequence: CDR1 MNHEY, CDR2 SMNVEV (reference sequence). V was trimmed by 1 base and J by 1 base, leaving 7 bases between them. The CDR3 contains 15 residues. CDR3 region: CASSLWTVNTGELFF. In DNA form, the CDR3 reads TGTGCCAGCAGTTTATGGACAGTGAACACCGGGGAGCTGTTTTTT.

This clone has only a few counts. The chain employs TRBV14 and TRBJ2-2; tentative D call: TRBD1 (5 bases). CDR1 is SGHDN and CDR2 is FVKESK in the germline V gene. Trimming took off 5 bases at V and 4 bases at J, with 14 bases between the two ends. The CDR3 contains 15 residues. The CDR3 nucleotides read TGTGCCAGCAGCTGGGGAAGGGGAAGCACCGGGGAGCTGTTTTTT. This encodes CASSWGRGSTGELFF. The complete variable domain, with remaining parts taken from reference TRBV14 and TRBJ2-2, reads EAGVTQFPSHSVIEKGQTVTLRCDPISGHDNLYWYRRVMGKEIKFLLHFVKESKQDESGMPNNRFLAERTGGTYSTLKVQPAELEDSGVYFCASSWGRGSTGELFFGEGSRLTVL.

This clone has only a few counts. V usage is TRBV7-9 and J usage is TRBJ1-1; D is undetermined. Germline V lookup: CDR1 SEHNR, CDR2 FQNEAQ (reference sequence). Deletions cut 1 base from V and 6 bases from J, with 18 bases between. The length of the CDR3 is 16 residues. Here the CDR3 DNA reads TGTGCCAGCAGCTTAGTCTTGGCGGGAGGGTTGGCTGAAGCTTTCTTT. Its protein is CASSLVLAGGLAEAFF.

The rearrangement links TRBV7-3 to TRBJ2-7; possibly TRBD2 for D (6 bases). The V gene's germline CDR1 is SGHTA and CDR2 FQGTGA. V was pared by 2 bases and J by 0 bases, with 14 bases between. The CDR3 runs 16 residues. CDR3 sequence: CASSLWRDLNSYEQYF. The DNA for the CDR3 is TGTGCCAGCAGCTTATGGCGGGACTTAAACTCCTACGAGCAGTACTTC.

This clone was observed a few times. The J gene is TRBJ1-2, the V gene TRBV30, with D maybe TRBD1 (5 bases). Trimming shortened V by 3 bases and J by 1 base, and 12 bases separated the two germline ends. From germline, CDR1 is GTSNPN and CDR2 SVGIG (reference sequence). The CDR3 covers 14 residues. The CDR3 DNA reads TGTGCCTGGAGGGGGGGAGGCGGTAACTATGGCTACACCTTC. Its translation is CAWRGGGGNYGYTF.

This rearrangement joins TRBV7-6 to TRBJ1-1, with D hard to call. Trimming left V 0 bases short and J 1 base short, with 3 bases between. Germline V gene data show CDR1 as SGHVS and CDR2 as FNYEAQ. The CDR3 contains 13 residues. The CDR3 spells CASSLAQNTEAFF. The CDR3, as DNA: TGTGCCAGCAGCTTAGCTCAGAACACTGAAGCTTTCTTT.

The J gene is TRBJ2-2, the V gene TRBV6-6; possibly TRBD1 for D (5 bases). Germline CDR1 MNHNY, CDR2 SVGAGI (reference sequence). CDR3 size: 15 residues. Trimming took 8 bases from V and 0 from J, leaving 13 bases between them. CDR3 coding DNA: TGTGCCAGCCTAACAGGCCTCGCGAACACCGGGGAGCTGTTTTTT. Protein product: CASLTGLANTGELFF.